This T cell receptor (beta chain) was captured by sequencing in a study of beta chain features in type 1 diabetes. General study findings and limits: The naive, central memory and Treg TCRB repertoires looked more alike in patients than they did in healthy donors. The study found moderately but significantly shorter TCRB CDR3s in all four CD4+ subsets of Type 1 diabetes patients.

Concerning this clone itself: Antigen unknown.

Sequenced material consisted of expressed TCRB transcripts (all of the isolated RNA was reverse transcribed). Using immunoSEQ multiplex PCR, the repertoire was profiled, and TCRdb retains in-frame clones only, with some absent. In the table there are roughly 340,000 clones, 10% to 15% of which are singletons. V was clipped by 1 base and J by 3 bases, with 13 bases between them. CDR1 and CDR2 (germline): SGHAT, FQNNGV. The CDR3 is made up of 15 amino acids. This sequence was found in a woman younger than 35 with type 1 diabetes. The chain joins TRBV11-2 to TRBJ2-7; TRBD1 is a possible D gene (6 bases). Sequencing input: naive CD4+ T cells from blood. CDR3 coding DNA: TGTGCCAGCAGCTTAGCCGGCCAGGGGAACTACGAGCAGTACTTC. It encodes CASSLAGQGNYEQYF.